The rows below give T cell receptor beta chains drawn from one sample of a study of OX40 agonist ivuxolimab in advanced cancers. Repertoires were generated with immunoSEQ multiplex PCR, while TCRdb's copy carries only in-frame clones and drops some. The sample yields under 140,000 clones, around 90% seen once. Material: CD4+ or CD8+ T cells sorted from blood, obtained in a trial of the OX40 agonist ivuxolimab. The origin of the receptors is an adult with an advanced solid tumor such as melanoma, head and neck, liver or kidney cancer. Each CDR3 is given with its conserved first and last residue. A D gene is named only where the DNA matches it firmly. The size field is filled for only some rows; it gives once, few, many or a size class.

V gene,D gene,J gene,clone size,CDR3 DNA,CDR3 protein
TRBV7-3,-,TRBJ2-3,-,TGTGCCAGCAGCTTAACTACAACGGCGGATACGCAGTATTTT,CASSLTTTADTQYF
TRBV10-3,-,TRBJ1-5,-,TGTGCCATCGGGGGGGCACAGGATTCCAACCAGCCCCAGCATTTT,CAIGGAQDSNQPQHF
TRBV5-6,-,TRBJ2-2,-,TGTGCCAGCAGCGTTGGAACCGGGCAGTACACCGGGGAGCTGTTTTTT,CASSVGTGQYTGELFF
TRBV2,TRBD1,TRBJ2-1,-,TGTGCCAGCAGTTCCGGGACAGGGATATACAATGAGCAGTTCTTC,CASSSGTGIYNEQFF
TRBV19,-,TRBJ2-5,-,TGTGCCAGTAGTATGAATTCTGGGGGAGAGACCCAGTACTTC,CASSMNSGGETQYF
TRBV30,-,TRBJ1-4,-,TGTGCCTGGACCCAAGGGACTAATGAAAAACTGTTTTTT,CAWTQGTNEKLFF
TRBV4-3,-,TRBJ1-3,-,TGCGCCAGCAGCCAAGTGTACGGGGGCTCTGGAAACACCATATATTTT,CASSQVYGGSGNTIYF
TRBV2,-,TRBJ1-6,-,TGTGCCAGCAGCTCCAGGGCGAGGAATTCACCCCTCCACTTT,CASSSRARNSPLHF
TRBV30,-,TRBJ2-7,-,TGTGCCTGGACCGAGGGGGGTAGCTCCTACGAGCAGTACTTC,CAWTEGGSSYEQYF
TRBV7-6,-,TRBJ1-1,once,TGTGCCAGCAGCGCTTCCCACCTGGGTGAAGCTTTCTTT,CASSASHLGEAFF
TRBV19,-,TRBJ2-5,-,TGTGCCAGTAGTATCGGACTGAAAGAGACCCAGTACTTC,CASSIGLKETQYF
TRBV10-3,TRBD1,TRBJ1-1,-,TGTGCCATCAGTGACCCCGGACAGGGCATGAACACTGAAGCTTTCTTT,CAISDPGQGMNTEAFF
TRBV7-3,-,TRBJ1-1,-,TGTGCCAGCAGCTTAACCGGGGAAACTGAAGCTTTCTTT,CASSLTGETEAFF
TRBV30,-,TRBJ2-3,-,TGTGCCTGGAGTGTACTAGATCCACGAGATACGCAGTATTTT,CAWSVLDPRDTQYF
TRBV5-1,-,TRBJ1-4,-,TGCGCCAGCAGCTTGGTGGCAGGCGGAGATCGTATGTTTTTT,CASSLVAGGDRMFF
TRBV19,-,TRBJ2-3,-,TGTGCCAGTAGTTCCACAAGGGGTACGCAGTATTTT,CASSSTRGTQYF
TRBV13,-,TRBJ2-7,-,TGTGCCAGCAGCTATGAGGGTGAGCAGTACTTC,CASSYEGEQYF
TRBV7-2,TRBD2,TRBJ2-3,-,TGTGCCAGCAGCCTTCGACTAGCGGCTACCTCCACAGATACGCAGTATTTT,CASSLRLAATSTDTQYF
TRBV14,TRBD1,TRBJ2-7,-,TGTGCCAGCAGCCAAGGGGGTGCGGACAGGCTTTACGGCTCCTACGAGCAGTACTTC,CASSQGGADRLYGSYEQYF
TRBV28,-,TRBJ1-5,-,TGTGCCAGCAGTTTAGCCAGGACCGATCAGCCCCAGCATTTT,CASSLARTDQPQHF
TRBV7-3,-,TRBJ1-1,-,TGTGCCAGCAGCTTATCAGTGAACACTGAAGCTTTCTTT,CASSLSVNTEAFF
TRBV7-8,-,TRBJ1-2,-,TGTGCCAGCAGCTTAACCCCAGGGATGGAGGGCTACACCTTC,CASSLTPGMEGYTF
TRBV27,TRBD2,TRBJ2-7,-,TGTGCCAGCAGCGGTAGCGGGAGAGGATACGAGCAGTACTTC,CASSGSGRGYEQYF
TRBV7-2,-,TRBJ2-3,-,TGTGCCAGCAGTCCAAGAGGGGATTCGTCAGATACGCAGTATTTT,CASSPRGDSSDTQYF
TRBV18,-,TRBJ2-1,-,TGTGCCAGCTCACGACCGAGATGGGATGAGCAGTTCTTC,CASSRPRWDEQFF
TRBV5-8,-,TRBJ2-2,-,TGTGCCAGCAGCCCCGAAACAGGGTCCACCGGGGAGCTGTTTTTT,CASSPETGSTGELFF
TRBV7-9,TRBD1,TRBJ1-6,-,TGTGCCAGCAGCTCGGGGGACAGTTATTCACCCCTCCACTTT,CASSSGDSYSPLHF
TRBV18,TRBD1,TRBJ1-4,-,TGTGCCAGCTCACCTGGGCAGGGGGAGGAAAAACTGTTTTTT,CASSPGQGEEKLFF
TRBV18,TRBD1,TRBJ2-3,-,TGTGCCAGCTCACCCGAAGGGACAGGGGGCGCAGGAGATACGCAGTATTTT,CASSPEGTGGAGDTQYF
TRBV12-5,TRBD1,TRBJ1-1,-,TGTGCTAGTGGTTTAGCACAGGGGGATGAGGCTTTCTTT,CASGLAQGDEAFF
TRBV5-1,-,TRBJ1-1,-,TGCGCCAGCAGCTTGGATGCCCCAGGTAACGAAGCTTTCTTT,CASSLDAPGNEAFF
TRBV11-2,-,TRBJ2-7,-,TGTGCCAGCAGCTCCTCCTATGGGGTACCCTCCTACGAGCAGTACTTC,CASSSSYGVPSYEQYF
TRBV19,TRBD1,TRBJ1-6,-,TGTGCCAGTAGTATCGCGACAGGGGACTCACCCCTCCACTTT,CASSIATGDSPLHF
TRBV7-3,TRBD1,TRBJ2-1,-,TGTGCCAGCAGCTTCGGGACAGGGAACAATGAGCAGTTCTTC,CASSFGTGNNEQFF
TRBV6-5,-,TRBJ1-1,-,TGTGCCAGCAGTTACTCAGGGGTGAGGACTGAAGCTTTCTTT,CASSYSGVRTEAFF
TRBV15,-,TRBJ1-1,-,TGTGCCACCAGCAGAGATCTGCGGACGGAAGCTTTCTTT,CATSRDLRTEAFF
TRBV5-6,-,TRBJ2-7,-,TGTGCCAGCAGCTTGGGGCCTAATGGCGAGCAGTACTTC,CASSLGPNGEQYF
TRBV4-2,TRBD1,TRBJ1-3,-,TGTGCCAGCAGCCAGGTAGGACAGGGGGCGAGCTCTGGAAACACCATATATTTT,CASSQVGQGASSGNTIYF
TRBV27,TRBD1,TRBJ1-2,-,TGTGCCAGCAGTATCAACAGGGGTTGGGGCTACACCTTC,CASSINRGWGYTF
TRBV12-5,-,TRBJ1-2,-,TGTGCTAGTGGTTTGCTCAGCGGCGGGGCGCTCTATGGCTACACCTTC,CASGLLSGGALYGYTF
TRBV12-5,TRBD1,TRBJ2-7,once,TGTGCTAGTGGTTTGATGAGGGGACAGCGTCTCTCCTACGAGCAGTACTTC,CASGLMRGQRLSYEQYF
TRBV4-2,-,TRBJ1-1,-,TGTGCCAGCAGCCAAGAGATCGGCTTGGGGACTGAAGCTTTCTTT,CASSQEIGLGTEAFF
TRBV2,-,TRBJ1-5,-,TGTGCCAGCAGTGGAGGAGAAGGATTTCAGCCCCAGCATTTT,CASSGGEGFQPQHF